This T cell receptor (beta chain) was captured in a study of T cell changes during pregnancy in multiple sclerosis. Profiled with immunoSEQ multiplex PCR; TCRdb holds only in-frame clones, not every one. The sample holds tens of thousands of clones, roughly 90% seen once. The germline gives CDR1 MNHNS, CDR2 SASEGT. The CDR3 covers 12 residues. On this clone itself: Germline and junction disagree at one end, which may indicate a read error.

The chain combines TRBV6-1 with TRBJ2-7; D might be TRBD2 (6 bases). Sequenced material: peripheral blood, taken in the first trimester of pregnancy. The clonotype originates from a female donor with multiple sclerosis, enrolled in a pregnancy study. The CDR3 is CASHGRGFEQYF. The CDR3 DNA reads as TGTGCCAGCCATGGGCGGGGCTTCGAGCAGTATTTC.